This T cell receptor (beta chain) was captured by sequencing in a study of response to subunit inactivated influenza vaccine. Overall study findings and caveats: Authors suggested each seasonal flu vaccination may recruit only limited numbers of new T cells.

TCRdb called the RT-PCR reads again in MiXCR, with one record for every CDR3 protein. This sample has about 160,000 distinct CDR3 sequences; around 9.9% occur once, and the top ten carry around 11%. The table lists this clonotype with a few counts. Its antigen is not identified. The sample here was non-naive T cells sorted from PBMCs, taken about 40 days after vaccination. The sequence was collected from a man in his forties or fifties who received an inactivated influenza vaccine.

The CDR3 region has the DNA TGTGCCAGCAGCCATTATCAGGGGGCGCGGACCGGGGAGCTGTTTTTT. It is translated as CASSHYQGARTGELFF. This sequence joins TRBV7-9 and TRBJ2-2; TRBD1 matches 8 bases. After removal of 5 bases from V and 5 bases from J, the junction contained 10 bases not matched to a gene. CDR1 SEHNR and CDR2 FQNEAQ come from the germline V gene (reference sequence). This CDR3 region has 16 residues.